A single sample gave rise to the 21 T cell receptor beta chains below, sequenced in a study of T cells after yellow fever vaccination. One entry per CDR3 protein results from TCRdb running MiXCR on the 5' RACE reads. The table lists about 85,000 distinct CDR3 sequences, 13% of them singletons. The specimen comprised CD8+ T cells not binding an NS4B(214-222) dextramer, sorted from PBMCs, sampled less than 25 days after the first yellow fever vaccination. The source is a young man who received the YFV17D yellow fever vaccine.

This rearrangement joins TRBV27 to TRBJ1-1; D gene uncertain. Germline V gene data show CDR1 as MNHEY and CDR2 as SMNVEV (reference sequence). This CDR3 has 13 residues. The ends were cut back, 2 bases at V and 5 bases at J, with 9 bases in the middle. CDR3 bases: TGTGCCAGCAGTTTAAAAGGGATGACTGAAGCTTTCTTT. It codes for CASSLKGMTEAFF.

The chain links TRBV4-3 to TRBJ2-1; D perhaps matches TRBD2 (6 bases). The ends were cut back, 0 bases at V and 10 bases at J, with 10 bases in the middle. CDR3 size: 13 residues. Germline V lookup: CDR1 LGHNA, CDR2 YSLEER. The CDR3 is CASSQDWAGEQFF. DNA of the CDR3: TGCGCCAGCAGCCAAGATTGGGCGGGGGAGCAGTTCTTC.

The rearrangement links TRBV12-3 or TRBV12-4 to TRBJ1-5, with D tentatively TRBD1 (5 bases). With 6 bases removed from V and 1 base from J, the gap between germline ends came to 10 bases. The CDR3 sequence is 14 residues long. The CDR3 DNA is TGTGCCAGCAGGGGACCTACGAGCAATCAGCCCCAGCATTTT. Its protein product is CASRGPTSNQPQHF.

The rearrangement joins TRBV9 to TRBJ2-1; tentative D call: TRBD1 (7 bases). The length of the CDR3 is 15 residues. Trimming removed 4 bases from V and 5 bases from J, with 16 bases in between. From germline, CDR1 is SGDLS and CDR2 YYNGEE. In DNA form, the CDR3 reads TGTGCCAGCAGCCCGAGGAGGGGGCCCCACAATGAGCAGTTCTTC. Protein product: CASSPRRGPHNEQFF.

The gene calls are TRBV27 and TRBJ1-1; a possible D gene is TRBD1 (5 bases). CDR3 length: 14 amino acids. V lost 9 bases to trimming and J lost 4 bases, with 18 bases between them. The V gene's germline CDR1 is MNHEY and CDR2 SMNVEV (reference sequence). The CDR3 loop is CASTPGGPSTEAFF. CDR3 DNA: TGTGCCAGTACTCCCGGGGGACCGAGCACTGAAGCTTTCTTT.

The chain combines TRBV6-6 with TRBJ1-2; weak D call: TRBD1 (6 bases). V was cut by 5 bases and J by 4 bases, with 11 bases left in between. Germline CDR1 reads MNHNY; CDR2 reads SVGAGI (reference sequence). This CDR3 comprises 13 residues. For the CDR3, the DNA is TGTGCCAGCAGTGTCTGGGGGCCCTATGGCTACACCTTC. The encoded protein is CASSVWGPYGYTF.

In its sample, this clonotype was seen a few times. This rearrangement joins TRBV11-2 to TRBJ2-1, with 8 bases aligning to TRBD2. CDR1 and CDR2 (germline): SGHAT, FQNNGV. After removal of 3 bases from V and 7 bases from J, the junction contained 5 bases not matched to a gene. CDR3 length: 14 residues. The CDR3 loop reads CASSFESSGNEQFF. CDR3 DNA: TGTGCCAGCAGCTTTGAGTCTAGCGGGAATGAGCAGTTCTTC.

There are a few counts of this clonotype. The chain joins TRBV12-3 or TRBV12-4 to TRBJ2-5, with D possibly TRBD1 on 6 matching bases. The CDR3 has 14 amino acids. V was cut by 6 bases and J by 0 bases, with 11 bases left in between. CDR3: CASSQRTDQETQYF. Here the CDR3 DNA reads TGTGCCAGCAGCCAAAGGACAGACCAAGAGACCCAGTACTTC.

The rearrangement links TRBV6-2 or TRBV6-3 to TRBJ1-5; D may be TRBD1 (5 bases). There are 14 residues in the CDR3. CDR1 and CDR2 (germline): MNHEY, SVGEGT. V gave up 8 bases and J gave up 5 bases, with 16 bases separating them. In DNA form, the CDR3 reads TGTGCCAGCTATAGTCGGGGCCTGGATCAGCCCCAGCATTTT. Translating it yields CASYSRGLDQPQHF.

This clonotype was seen more than once but under ten times. The rearrangement joins TRBV7-3 to TRBJ2-1; 9 bases agree with TRBD2. With 2 bases clipped from V and 8 bases from J, the junction kept 10 bases outside the gene matches. Germline CDR1 and CDR2: SGHTA and FQGTGA. The length of the CDR3 is 16 residues. CDR3 amino acids: CASSLAYERGVDEQFF. Written as DNA, the CDR3 is TGTGCCAGCAGCTTAGCTTACGAGCGGGGGGTTGATGAGCAGTTCTTC.

This chain joins TRBV15 and TRBJ1-5; TRBD1 is a possible D gene (5 bases). CDR1 and CDR2 (germline): LNHNV, YYDKDF (reference sequence). CDR3 length: 15 residues. Trimming pared 0 bases from V and 7 bases from J, leaving 13 bases between. In nucleotides, the CDR3 is TGTGCCACCAGCAGAGATGGGGGTACGACGCAGCCCCAGCATTTT. This sequence encodes CATSRDGGTTQPQHF.

The V call is TRBV4-3, the J call TRBJ1-1; TRBD1 is a possible D gene (6 bases). CDR3 length: 13 residues. Trimming removed 3 bases from V and 4 bases from J, with 9 bases in between. Germline loops: CDR1 LGHNA, CDR2 YSLEER. The CDR3 spells CASSQSGVTEAFF. CDR3 nucleotides: TGCGCCAGCAGCCAGTCAGGGGTCACTGAAGCTTTCTTT.

This clonotype has more than one count but fewer than ten. The rearrangement uses TRBV12-3 or TRBV12-4 and TRBJ2-6; no clear D gene. The CDR3 consists of 13 residues. Deletions cut 4 bases from V and 4 bases from J, with 5 bases between. The CDR3 here is CASSSAGANVLTF. The CDR3 region has the DNA TGTGCCAGCAGTTCGGCGGGGGCCAACGTCCTGACTTTC.

This clonotype was recorded at least ten times. V is TRBV7-9 and J is TRBJ2-2; D is uncertain. V was clipped by 2 bases and J by 2 bases, with 9 bases between them. This CDR3 has 15 amino acids. Germline assignment: CDR1 SEHNR and CDR2 FQNEAQ (reference sequence). The CDR3 is CASSLTRRNTGELFF. The CDR3 DNA reads TGTGCCAGCAGCTTAACCAGGAGAAACACCGGGGAGCTGTTTTTT.

This clonotype was counted a few times. The chain employs TRBV27 and TRBJ1-2, with a possible D match to TRBD1 (6 bases). CDR3 size: 17 residues. Trimming took off 4 bases at V and 5 bases at J, with 23 bases between the two ends. The V gene's germline CDR1 is MNHEY and CDR2 SMNVEV (reference sequence). CDR3 in amino acids: CASSYTGGDGLVYGYTF. DNA for the CDR3: TGTGCCAGCAGTTACACGGGGGGCGACGGGTTGGTATATGGCTACACCTTC.

This clonotype has a count of ten or more. The CDR3 nucleotides read TGTGCCAGCAGCTCCCTGTTGGGTGTGGTGGCCAAAAACATTCAGTACTTC. Protein sequence: CASSSLLGVVAKNIQYF. V and J are TRBV11-2 and TRBJ2-4, with D uncertain. This CDR3 is 17 amino acids long. Germline loops: CDR1 SGHAT, CDR2 FQNNGV. The germline V and J ends were trimmed by 4 bases and 1 base, with 17 bases remaining between them.

The CDR3 DNA is TGTGCCAGCAGTTTGGTGACCGGGGCCACGGGAGAGACCCAGTACTTC. The encoded protein is CASSLVTGATGETQYF. The gene calls are TRBV28 and TRBJ2-5; D might be TRBD1 or TRBD2, each matching 5 bases. V was pared by 3 bases and J by 4 bases, with 18 bases between. The CDR3 is 16 residues long. Germline V gene sequence: CDR1 MDHEN, CDR2 SYDVKM.

In its sample, this clonotype was seen a few times. The chain combines TRBV4-1 with TRBJ2-1; 9 bases align to TRBD2. CDR3 length equals 15 residues. Germline V CDR1 and CDR2: MGHRA, YSYEKL. Losses at the gene ends were 2 bases for V and 4 bases for J; bases not matched to a gene: 3. CDR3 residues: CASSQLSGGYNEQFF. CDR3 nucleotide sequence: TGCGCCAGCAGCCAACTTAGCGGGGGATACAATGAGCAGTTCTTC.

The V and J genes are TRBV7-9 and TRBJ2-3; D assignment may be TRBD1 or TRBD2 (5 bases each). V lost 4 bases, J lost 4 bases, and 12 bases lay in between. The germline V gene encodes CDR1 SEHNR and CDR2 FQNEAQ (reference sequence). CDR3 size: 14 residues. The CDR3 DNA follows: TGTGCCAGCAGCTGGGACCCTGGGCCAGATACGCAGTATTTT. As protein: CASSWDPGPDTQYF. Filled out from reference TRBV7-9 and TRBJ2-3, the complete variable domain reads DTGVSQNPRHKITKRGQNVTFRCDPISEHNRLYWYRQTLGQGPEFLTYFQNEAQLEKSRLLSDRFSAERPKGSFSTLEIQRTEQGDSAMYLCASSWDPGPDTQYFGPGTRLTVL.

The chain couples TRBV5-6 to TRBJ2-7; D gene uncertain. This CDR3 is 13 amino acids long. Germline V gene data show CDR1 as SGHDT and CDR2 as YYEEEE. Deletions cut 4 bases from V and 0 bases from J, with 8 bases between. The CDR3 loop reads CASSHGSSYEQYF. CDR3 DNA sequence: TGTGCCAGCAGCCATGGGTCCTCCTACGAGCAGTACTTC.

The chain links TRBV9 to TRBJ2-7; 8 bases match TRBD1. In germline, CDR1 is SGDLS, CDR2 YYNGEE. The CDR3 is made up of 15 amino acids. After removal of 0 bases from V and 0 bases from J, the junction contained 2 bases not matched to a gene. CDR3 coding DNA: TGTGCCAGCAGCGTAGAGGGGACAGGCTCCTACGAGCAGTACTTC. Amino acids: CASSVEGTGSYEQYF.